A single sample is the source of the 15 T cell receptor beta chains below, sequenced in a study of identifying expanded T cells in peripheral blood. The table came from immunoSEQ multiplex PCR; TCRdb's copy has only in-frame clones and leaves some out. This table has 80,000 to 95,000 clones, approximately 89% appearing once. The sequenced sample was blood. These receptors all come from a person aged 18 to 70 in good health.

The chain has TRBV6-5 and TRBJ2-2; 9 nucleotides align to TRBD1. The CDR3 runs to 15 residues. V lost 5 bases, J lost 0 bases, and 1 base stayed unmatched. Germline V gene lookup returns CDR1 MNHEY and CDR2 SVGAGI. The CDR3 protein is CASSRQGANTGELFF. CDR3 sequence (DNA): TGTGCCAGCAGTCGACAGGGGGCGAACACCGGGGAGCTGTTTTTT.

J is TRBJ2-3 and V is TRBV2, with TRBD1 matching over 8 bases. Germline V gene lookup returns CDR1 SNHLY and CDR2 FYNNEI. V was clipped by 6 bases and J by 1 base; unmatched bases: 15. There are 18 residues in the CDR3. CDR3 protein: CASRVSVATGEGTDTQYF. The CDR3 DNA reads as TGTGCCAGCAGAGTATCAGTGGCGACAGGGGAGGGCACAGATACGCAGTATTTT.

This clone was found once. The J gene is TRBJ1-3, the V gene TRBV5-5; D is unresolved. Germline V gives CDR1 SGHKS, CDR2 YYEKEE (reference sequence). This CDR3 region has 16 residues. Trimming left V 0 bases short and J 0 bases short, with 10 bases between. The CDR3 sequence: CASSLAPGNSGNTIYF. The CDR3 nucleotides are TGTGCCAGCAGCTTGGCTCCAGGAAACTCTGGAAACACCATATATTTT. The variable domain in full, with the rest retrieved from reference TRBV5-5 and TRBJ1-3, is DAGVTQSPTHLIKTRGQQVTLRCSPISGHKSVSWYQQVLGQGPQFIFQYYEKEERGRGNFPDRFSARQFPNYSSELNVNALLLGDSALYLCASSLAPGNSGNTIYFGEGSWLTVV.

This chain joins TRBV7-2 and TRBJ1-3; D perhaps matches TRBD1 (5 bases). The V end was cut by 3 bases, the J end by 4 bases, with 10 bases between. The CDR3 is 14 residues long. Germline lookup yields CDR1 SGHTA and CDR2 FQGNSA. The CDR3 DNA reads TGTGCCAGCAGCTTGCAGGGAGAGGGAAACACCATATATTTT. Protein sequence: CASSLQGEGNTIYF.

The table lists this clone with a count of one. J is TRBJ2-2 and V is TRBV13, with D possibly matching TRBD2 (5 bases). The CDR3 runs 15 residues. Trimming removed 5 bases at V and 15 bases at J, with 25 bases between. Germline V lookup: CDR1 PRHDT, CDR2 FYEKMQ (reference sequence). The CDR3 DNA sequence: TGTGCCAGCAGCCCCCCTGGCAGAACACCGGGGAATATGTTTTTT. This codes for CASSPPGRTPGNMFF.

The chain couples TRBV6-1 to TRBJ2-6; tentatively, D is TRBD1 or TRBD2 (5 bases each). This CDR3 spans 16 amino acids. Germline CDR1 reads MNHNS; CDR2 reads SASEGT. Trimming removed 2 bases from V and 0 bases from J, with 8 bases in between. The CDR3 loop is CASSERDGSGANVLTF. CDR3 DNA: TGTGCCAGCAGTGAAAGGGACGGCTCTGGGGCCAACGTCCTGACTTTC.

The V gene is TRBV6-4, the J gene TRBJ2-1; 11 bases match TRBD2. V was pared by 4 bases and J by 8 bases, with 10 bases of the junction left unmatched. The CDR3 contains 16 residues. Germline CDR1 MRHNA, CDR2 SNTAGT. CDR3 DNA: TGTGCCAGCAGTGCCTCCGTAGCGGGGGGGCCCGATGAGCAGTTCTTC. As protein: CASSASVAGGPDEQFF.

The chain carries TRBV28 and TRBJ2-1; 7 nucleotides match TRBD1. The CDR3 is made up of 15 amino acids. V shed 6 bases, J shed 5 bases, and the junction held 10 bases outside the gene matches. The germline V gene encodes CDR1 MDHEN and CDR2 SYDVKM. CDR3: CASREDPGTDNEQFF. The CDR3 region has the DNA TGTGCCAGCAGGGAGGACCCCGGGACAGACAATGAGCAGTTCTTC.

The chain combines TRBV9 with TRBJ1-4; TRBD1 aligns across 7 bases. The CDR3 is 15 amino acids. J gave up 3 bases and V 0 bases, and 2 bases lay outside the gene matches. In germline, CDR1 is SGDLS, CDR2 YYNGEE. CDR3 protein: CASSVAGTANEKLFF. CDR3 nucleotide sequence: TGTGCCAGCAGCGTAGCCGGGACAGCTAATGAAAAACTGTTTTTT.

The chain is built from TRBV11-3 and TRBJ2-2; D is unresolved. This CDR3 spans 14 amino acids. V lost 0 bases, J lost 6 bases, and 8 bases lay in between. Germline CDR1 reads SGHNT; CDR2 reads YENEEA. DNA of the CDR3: TGTGCCAGCAGCTTAGAATCACAGTCCGGGGAGCTGTTTTTT. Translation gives CASSLESQSGELFF.

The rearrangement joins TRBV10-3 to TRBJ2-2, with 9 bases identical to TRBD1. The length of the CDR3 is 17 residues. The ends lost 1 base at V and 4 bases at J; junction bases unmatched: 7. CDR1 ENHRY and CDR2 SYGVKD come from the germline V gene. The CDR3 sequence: CAISELQGAEFTGELFF. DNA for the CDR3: TGTGCCATCAGTGAGTTACAGGGGGCTGAGTTCACCGGGGAGCTGTTTTTT.

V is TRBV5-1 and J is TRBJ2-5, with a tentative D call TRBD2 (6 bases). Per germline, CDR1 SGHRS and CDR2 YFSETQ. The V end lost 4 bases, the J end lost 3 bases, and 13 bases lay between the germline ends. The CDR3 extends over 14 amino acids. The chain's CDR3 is CASSQVGGKETQYF. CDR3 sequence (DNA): TGCGCCAGCAGCCAGGTGGGGGGTAAAGAGACCCAGTACTTC.

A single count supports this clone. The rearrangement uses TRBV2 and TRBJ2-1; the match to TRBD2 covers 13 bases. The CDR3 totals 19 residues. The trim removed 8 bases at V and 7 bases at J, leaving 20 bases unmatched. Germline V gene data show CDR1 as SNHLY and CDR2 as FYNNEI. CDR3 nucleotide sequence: TGTGCCAGCGAGGATCTAACGGGACTAGCGGGATCTAATTGGAATGAGCAGTTCTTC. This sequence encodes CASEDLTGLAGSNWNEQFF.

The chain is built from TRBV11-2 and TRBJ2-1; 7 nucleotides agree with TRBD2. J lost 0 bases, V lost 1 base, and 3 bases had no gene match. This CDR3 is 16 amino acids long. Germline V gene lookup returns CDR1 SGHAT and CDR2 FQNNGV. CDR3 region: CASSLAGGSSYNEQFF. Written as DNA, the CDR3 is TGTGCCAGCAGCTTAGCGGGCGGGAGCTCCTACAATGAGCAGTTCTTC.

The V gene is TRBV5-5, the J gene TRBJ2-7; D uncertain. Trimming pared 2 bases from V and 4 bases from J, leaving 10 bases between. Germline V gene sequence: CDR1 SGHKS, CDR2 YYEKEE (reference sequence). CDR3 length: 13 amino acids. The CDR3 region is CASSFRPAYEQYF. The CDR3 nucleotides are TGTGCCAGCAGCTTTCGGCCAGCTTACGAGCAGTACTTC.